Shown below are 20 T cell receptor beta chains from a single sample sequenced in a study of blood T cell repertoires in COVID-19. Clones were read by immunoSEQ multiplex PCR, and TCRdb kept only the in-frame ones, dropping some. This table has some 250,000 clones, over 70% appearing once. The sequencing sample was made of peripheral blood. Source of these receptors: a woman at least 80 years old with acute or convalescent COVID-19.

This clone was detected only a few times. The chain is built from TRBV2 and TRBJ2-7; 7 nucleotides align to TRBD2. The CDR3 length is 14 residues. The V segment lost 7 bases and the J segment 0 bases; nucleotides outside the gene matches: 6. Germline V gene sequence: CDR1 SNHLY, CDR2 FYNNEI. This chain's CDR3 is CASTPRGFSYEQYF. The DNA for the CDR3 is TGTGCCAGCACCCCGCGGGGGTTCTCCTACGAGCAGTACTTC.

The chain combines TRBV5-4 with TRBJ2-7, with 8 bases that match TRBD2. Germline loops: CDR1 SGHNT, CDR2 YYREEE (reference sequence). CDR3 length: 14 amino acids. V lost 3 bases and J lost 3; bases outside the gene matches: 5. The CDR3 nucleotides are TGTGCCAGCAGCTCGGGGCGGGAGGTCTACGAGCAGTACTTC. This translates into CASSSGREVYEQYF.

CDR3 in DNA: TGTGCCAGCAGCCCCGGGACTAGCGGGGACTACGAGCAGTACTTC. The encoded protein is CASSPGTSGDYEQYF. This rearrangement joins TRBV11-2 to TRBJ2-7; the match to TRBD2 covers 13 bases. Germline CDR1 SGHAT, CDR2 FQNNGV. This CDR3 region has 15 residues. With V trimmed by 5 bases and J by 3 bases, 4 bases remained unmatched.

The chain recombines TRBV5-1 with TRBJ1-6, with 7 bases that match TRBD1. Germline V gene sequence: CDR1 SGHRS, CDR2 YFSETQ. With 5 bases clipped from V and 7 bases from J, the junction kept 15 bases outside the gene matches. This CDR3 region has 17 residues. CDR3 amino acids: CASRLNPPTGKNSPLHF. Written as DNA, the CDR3 is TGCGCCAGCAGGTTGAACCCCCCGACAGGGAAAAATTCACCCCTCCACTTT.

This clone has just a few counts. This chain joins TRBV14 and TRBJ1-1, with 9 bases that match TRBD1. V lost 5 bases to trimming and J lost 1 base; unmatched junction nucleotides: 5. Germline CDR1 and CDR2: SGHDN and FVKESK. CDR3 length: 15 amino acids. Here the CDR3 reads CASSFNRGPNTEAFF. The DNA for the CDR3 is TGTGCCAGCAGCTTTAACAGGGGGCCGAACACTGAAGCTTTCTTT.

This chain joins TRBV7-2 and TRBJ2-3, with a weak D call TRBD1 (5 bases). The length of the CDR3 is 13 residues. V was pared by 2 bases and J by 4 bases, with 7 bases between. The germline V gene has CDR1 SGHTA and CDR2 FQGNSA. CDR3 DNA: TGTGCCAGCAGCTTAAGGGGCCCAGATACGCAGTATTTT. As protein: CASSLRGPDTQYF.

The chain has TRBV6-5 and TRBJ2-5; weak D call: TRBD2 (5 bases). The CDR3 consists of 13 residues. With 2 bases removed from V and 4 bases from J, the gap between germline ends came to 8 bases. CDR1 is MNHEY and CDR2 is SVGAGI in the germline V gene. The DNA for the CDR3 is TGTGCCAGCAGTTACGCTAGCCCAGAGACCCAGTACTTC. This encodes CASSYASPETQYF.

J is TRBJ2-3 and V is TRBV7-9, with 13 nucleotides matching TRBD2. Unmatched junction bases numbered 4, after V lost 4 bases and J lost 0 bases. The germline CDR1 and CDR2 sequences are SEHNR and FQNEAQ (reference sequence). The CDR3 extends over 17 amino acids. The CDR3 DNA follows: TGTGCCAGCAGCTCGGGACTAGCGGGGTTGAGCACAGATACGCAGTATTTT. It encodes CASSSGLAGLSTDTQYF.

This clone was observed once. This chain joins TRBV15 and TRBJ2-3, with 8 bases matching TRBD2. The CDR3 is 15 amino acids. Trimming cost V 2 bases and J 6 bases; bases outside gene matches: 7. Germline V CDR1 and CDR2: LNHNV, YYDKDF (reference sequence). CDR3 loop: CATSRRAGGLDTQYF. For the CDR3, the DNA is TGTGCCACCAGCAGAAGGGCGGGAGGTCTGGATACGCAGTATTTT.

V and J are TRBV7-8 and TRBJ2-1; 12 bases line up with TRBD1. V was pared by 4 bases and J by 9 bases, with 10 bases of the junction left unmatched. The germline gives CDR1 SGHVS, CDR2 FQNEAQ. The CDR3 is 16 amino acids. The DNA of the CDR3 is TGTGCCAGCAGCTCAAAGGCGGGACAGGGGGCATTTGAGCAGTTCTTC. This gives the protein CASSSKAGQGAFEQFF.

The J gene is TRBJ1-4, the V gene TRBV29-1; 7 positions agree with TRBD1. J lost 4 bases, V lost 7 bases, and 9 bases had no gene match. The CDR3 extends over 14 amino acids. Germline V gene data show CDR1 as SQVTM and CDR2 as ANQGSEA. In DNA form, the CDR3 reads TGCAGCGGAGTCGCAGGGGGGAATAATGAAAAACTGTTTTTT. It yields the protein CSGVAGGNNEKLFF.

The rearrangement joins TRBV19 to TRBJ1-2; 7 nucleotides match TRBD1. After removal of 5 bases from V and 7 bases from J, the junction contained 7 bases not matched to a gene. CDR1 and CDR2 (germline): LNHDA, SQIVND (reference sequence). The CDR3 extends over 13 amino acids. The CDR3 DNA follows: TGTGCCAGTAGTCCACAGGGGTCCCGTGGCTACACCTTC. Its protein is CASSPQGSRGYTF.

This clone showed up just a few times. V and J are TRBV6-1 and TRBJ1-2; the D gene is possibly TRBD1 (5 bases). The CDR3 loop spans 11 amino acids. CDR1 is MNHNS, CDR2 SASEGT, per germline. V was shortened by 1 base and J by 8 bases, with 5 bases between the two germline ends. The CDR3 here is CASSEGGGYTF. CDR3 bases: TGTGCCAGCAGTGAAGGGGGCGGCTACACCTTC.

This clone was seen more than once but under ten times. The chain combines TRBV19 with TRBJ2-3; D ambiguous. The CDR3 spans 16 residues. V was cut by 3 bases and J by 0 bases, with 13 bases left in between. CDR1 LNHDA and CDR2 SQIVND come from the germline V gene (reference sequence). CDR3 nucleotide sequence: TGTGCCAGTAGTATCCCCGGCGGTGCTAGCACAGATACGCAGTATTTT. It codes for CASSIPGGASTDTQYF.

The J gene is TRBJ1-4, the V gene TRBV28; 10 nucleotides align to TRBD1. The CDR3 consists of 14 residues. Trimming took 6 bases from V and 7 from J; bases not matched to a gene: 5. Germline V gene lookup returns CDR1 MDHEN and CDR2 SYDVKM. This CDR3 is CASRLTGGGEKLFF. As DNA, the CDR3 is TGTGCCAGCAGGTTGACAGGGGGCGGTGAAAAACTGTTTTTT.

This rearrangement joins TRBV2 to TRBJ2-2, with D possibly matching TRBD1 (6 bases). CDR1 is SNHLY and CDR2 is FYNNEI in the germline V gene. The CDR3 consists of 14 residues. The V end lost 6 bases, the J end lost 1 base, and 9 bases lay between the germline ends. CDR3 bases: TGTGCCAGCAGGACGGACAGGAACACCGGGGAGCTGTTTTTT. This encodes CASRTDRNTGELFF.

The V call is TRBV4-1, the J call TRBJ1-1; 7 nucleotides align to TRBD1. The CDR3 runs 14 residues. Germline CDR1 and CDR2: MGHRA and YSYEKL. With 3 bases clipped from V and 6 bases from J, the junction kept 7 bases outside the gene matches. CDR3 bases: TGCGCCAGCAGCCAGACCCTGACAGGGTCTGAAGCTTTCTTT. This sequence encodes CASSQTLTGSEAFF.

This sequence joins TRBV21-1 and TRBJ2-1; the D call TRBD2 from the table was never checked on the DNA. TRBV21-1 is shown as a pseudogene. This CDR3 region has 21 residues. DNA of the CDR3: TGTGCCAGCAGCAAAGTCGGGATAGCGGGAGTGTCCCCACGTTCCTACAATGAGCAGTTCTTC. It yields the protein CASSKVGIAGVSPRSYNEQFF.

The chain uses TRBV2 and TRBJ2-3, with D maybe TRBD2 (6 bases). The CDR3 has 15 residues. The germline V and J ends were trimmed by 2 bases and 3 bases, with 12 bases remaining between them. Germline CDR1 and CDR2: SNHLY and FYNNEI. This chain's CDR3 is CASSERRVETDTQYF. The CDR3 bases are TGTGCCAGCAGTGAAAGGAGGGTAGAAACAGATACGCAGTATTTT.

This chain uses TRBV30 with TRBJ1-5; TRBD1 aligns across 8 bases. Trimming at V came to 1 base and at J to 7 bases, leaving 9 bases not matched to a gene. The V gene's germline CDR1 is GTSNPN and CDR2 SVGIG (reference sequence). The CDR3 extends over 15 amino acids. The CDR3 loop is CAWSGQGIWGQPQHF. The CDR3 coding sequence is TGTGCCTGGAGTGGACAGGGGATTTGGGGACAGCCCCAGCATTTT.